Shown below are 20 T cell receptor beta chains from a single sample sequenced in a study of cytomegalovirus exposure and HLA in healthy donors. Researchers ran the PCR with 60 Vbeta and 13 Jbeta primers. Clones were read by immunoSEQ multiplex PCR, and TCRdb kept only the in-frame ones, dropping some. The top ten hold around 3.2% of the sample, which has about 190,000 clones, 70% to 75% seen once. The sample taken for sequencing was PBMCs. These receptors originate from a woman in her thirties in good health and CMV-seropositive.

This clone was observed once. The chain employs TRBV28 and TRBJ2-7; 9 bases agree with TRBD1. J was trimmed by 4 bases and V by 6 bases; bases with no gene match: 10. CDR3 length: 15 residues. Germline CDR1 MDHEN, CDR2 SYDVKM. The CDR3 DNA reads as TGTGCCAGCAGCGCTTCGACAGGGGGACGGTACGAGCAGTACTTC. Protein product: CASSASTGGRYEQYF. Complete variable domain (other parts from reference TRBV28 and TRBJ2-7): DVKVTQSSRYLVKRTGEKVFLECVQDMDHENMFWYRQDPGLGLRLIYFSYDVKMKEKGDIPEGYSVSREKKERFSLILESASTNQTSMYLCASSASTGGRYEQYFGPGTRLTVT.

The chain joins TRBV5-4 to TRBJ2-7; D ambiguous. The ends were cut back, 0 bases at V and 3 bases at J, with 7 bases in the middle. The CDR3 is 13 amino acids. CDR1 and CDR2 from the germline V gene are SGHNT and YYREEE (reference sequence). The CDR3 is CASSLGQDYEQYF. CDR3 in DNA: TGTGCCAGCAGCTTGGGGCAGGACTACGAGCAGTACTTC.

V and J are TRBV5-5 and TRBJ1-4, with TRBD1 matching over 7 bases. J gave up 4 bases and V 3 bases, and 6 bases lay outside the gene matches. Germline V gene sequence: CDR1 SGHKS, CDR2 YYEKEE (reference sequence). The CDR3 is 15 amino acids. As DNA, the CDR3 is TGTGCCAGCAGCTACCCGGGACAGAGTAATGAAAAACTGTTTTTT. Its translation is CASSYPGQSNEKLFF.

In this sample, this clone turned up once. V and J are TRBV6-1 and TRBJ2-2; 10 bases align to TRBD2. V dropped 4 bases and J dropped 5; count of bases not matched to a gene: 4. CDR1 MNHNS and CDR2 SASEGT come from the germline V gene. There are 15 residues in the CDR3. The CDR3 spells CASSGLAGATGELFF. For the CDR3, the DNA is TGTGCCAGCAGTGGTCTAGCGGGAGCGACCGGGGAGCTGTTTTTT.

The chain carries TRBV7-9 and TRBJ2-1; TRBD2 aligns across 14 bases. This CDR3 spans 16 amino acids. Trimming cost V 0 bases and J 7 bases; bases outside gene matches: 2. Germline loops: CDR1 SEHNR, CDR2 FQNEAQ (reference sequence). CDR3 loop: CASSLAGLAGDNEQFF. The DNA for the CDR3 is TGTGCCAGCAGCTTAGCGGGACTAGCGGGAGATAATGAGCAGTTCTTC.

J is TRBJ2-1 and V is TRBV4-1; TRBD2 might be the D (7 bases). Looked up from germline, CDR1 is MGHRA and CDR2 is YSYEKL. V lost 1 base, J lost 6 bases, and 19 bases lay in between. This CDR3 region has 17 residues. This chain's CDR3 is CASSQAPGAGVVNEQFF. The CDR3 nucleotides read TGCGCCAGCAGCCAAGCCCCGGGGGCGGGAGTGGTCAATGAGCAGTTCTTC.

By share of the sample, this clone is medium-sized (0.01 to 0.1%). The same CDR3 can be traced to other DNA sequences in this sample. The V call is TRBV5-1, the J call TRBJ2-7, with TRBD2 matching 8 bases. Germline trimming cut 0 bases from V and 2 bases from J; bases unmatched to any gene: 4. This CDR3 has 15 amino acids. From germline, CDR1 is SGHRS and CDR2 YFSETQ. The CDR3 sequence is CASSLEVSGAYEQYF. The CDR3 nucleotides read TGCGCCAGCAGCTTGGAGGTTAGCGGGGCCTACGAGCAGTACTTC.

The V gene is TRBV25-1, the J gene TRBJ2-7, with 8 positions matching TRBD1. Germline CDR1 MGHDK, CDR2 SYGVNS. Trimming at V came to 3 bases and at J to 3 bases, leaving 4 bases not matched to a gene. CDR3 size: 14 residues. The CDR3 spells CASSDATGDYEQYF. The CDR3, as DNA: TGTGCCAGCAGTGATGCGACAGGGGACTACGAGCAGTACTTC.

The J gene is TRBJ2-7, the V gene TRBV6-1; TRBD1 matches 7 bases. The CDR3 contains 15 residues. Germline CDR1 reads MNHNS; CDR2 reads SASEGT. Trimming cost V 4 bases and J 4 bases; bases outside gene matches: 10. CDR3: CASSGTRGLRYEQYF. The CDR3 DNA follows: TGTGCCAGCAGTGGTACAAGGGGGCTACGGTACGAGCAGTACTTC.

The CDR3 DNA reads TGTGCCAGCTCACCACAGGGGAGGGAGACCCAGTACTTC. Amino acid sequence: CASSPQGRETQYF. The V and J genes are TRBV18 and TRBJ2-5; weak D call: TRBD2 (6 bases). This CDR3 has 13 residues. V was pared by 1 base and J by 5 bases, with 8 bases between. Per the germline V gene, CDR1 is KGHSH and CDR2 is LQKENI.

V and J are TRBV19 and TRBJ2-4, with a tentative D call TRBD2 (7 bases). V was cut by 4 bases and J by 7 bases, with 20 bases left in between. The CDR3 consists of 16 residues. In germline, CDR1 is LNHDA, CDR2 SQIVND (reference sequence). Written as DNA, the CDR3 is TGTGCCAGTAGTAACCGGGGGGTGGGGGCAGATAACATTCAGTACTTC. Translating it yields CASSNRGVGADNIQYF.

The genes are TRBV28 and TRBJ2-7, with 8 bases that match TRBD1. The V segment lost 6 bases and the J segment 6 bases; nucleotides outside the gene matches: 16. This CDR3 has 16 amino acids. Germline values: CDR1 MDHEN, CDR2 SYDVKM. CDR3 nucleotides: TGTGCCAGCAGGGTCGGGGCAGGGGGCATCACGGGCGAGCAGTACTTC. Translating gives CASRVGAGGITGEQYF.

This rearrangement joins TRBV7-6 to TRBJ2-3, with 10 bases lining up with TRBD2. The J segment lost 6 bases and the V segment lost 4 bases, leaving 7 bases of the junction unmatched. In germline, CDR1 is SGHVS, CDR2 FNYEAQ. The CDR3 has 15 residues. CDR3 nucleotides: TGTGCCAGCAGCTATTCCGGGACTAGCGAGGATACGCAGTATTTT. It specifies CASSYSGTSEDTQYF.

J is TRBJ1-6 and V is TRBV28, with D tentatively TRBD1 (6 bases). Germline CDR1 MDHEN, CDR2 SYDVKM. This CDR3 has 15 residues. V was trimmed by 1 base and J by 10 bases, leaving 14 bases between them. CDR3: CASSLYRESRSPLHF. CDR3 nucleotides: TGTGCCAGCAGTTTATACAGGGAGTCTCGGTCACCCCTCCACTTT.

The CDR3, as DNA: TGTGCCAGCAGTCCTGGCTCTCGAGAGCAGTACTTC. Protein: CASSPGSREQYF. The V and J genes are TRBV27 and TRBJ2-7; D ambiguous. The germline V gene encodes CDR1 MNHEY and CDR2 SMNVEV (reference sequence). The ends were cut back, 5 bases at V and 7 bases at J, with 12 bases in the middle. This CDR3 contains 12 residues.

The chain carries TRBV29-1 and TRBJ2-1; the D gene is possibly TRBD1 (6 bases). The CDR3 extends over 15 amino acids. Germline-derived CDR1 and CDR2 are SQVTM and ANQGSEA. The ends were cut back, 7 bases at V and 3 bases at J, with 19 bases in the middle. The CDR3 DNA reads as TGCAGCGCTCCTTCAGGGGCCGCCCTCTACAATGAGCAGTTCTTC. This translates into CSAPSGAALYNEQFF.

V and J are TRBV11-2 and TRBJ2-2; D call uncertain. Trimming stripped 5 bases from V and 4 bases from J, with 11 bases between. The length of the CDR3 is 14 residues. Germline V gene data show CDR1 as SGHAT and CDR2 as FQNNGV. CDR3 amino acids: CASSPTSATGELFF. The DNA for the CDR3 is TGTGCCAGCAGCCCAACATCTGCCACCGGGGAGCTGTTTTTT.

This chain links TRBV15 with TRBJ1-3; no firm D call. The CDR3 contains 13 residues. Trimming cost V 1 base and J 4 bases, with 5 bases left between them. Per the germline V gene, CDR1 is LNHNV and CDR2 is YYDKDF (reference sequence). The DNA for the CDR3 is TGTGCCACCAGCAGAGTCCGGGGAAACACCATATATTTT. Amino acid sequence: CATSRVRGNTIYF.

The rearrangement links TRBV7-9 to TRBJ2-1, with 11 bases that match TRBD1. CDR1 and CDR2 (germline): SEHNR, FQNEAQ (reference sequence). V was clipped by 5 bases and J by 3 bases; unmatched bases: 3. The CDR3 length is 15 residues. The CDR3 reads CASSTGTGGYNEQFF. The CDR3 DNA is TGTGCCAGCAGCACCGGGACAGGGGGCTACAATGAGCAGTTCTTC.

This clone is a singleton in its sample. The V call is TRBV11-2, the J call TRBJ2-2, with 7 positions matching TRBD1. Looked up from germline, CDR1 is SGHAT and CDR2 is FQNNGV. The CDR3 runs to 17 residues. V lost 1 base, J lost 5 bases, and 10 bases stayed unmatched. The CDR3 protein is CASSLGDRADFTGELFF. The CDR3 DNA reads TGTGCCAGCAGCTTAGGCGACAGGGCCGATTTTACCGGGGAGCTGTTTTTT.